Many counts were recorded for the clone carrying this TCR beta chain. This sample stems from a study of T cells in Graves' hyperthyroidism and ophthalmopathy. Diagnoses were made from clinical symptoms, serum measures (thyroxine and TRAb), thyroid ultrasound and orbital computed tomography. The PBMCs were taken from around 9 ml of fresh peripheral blood. TCR beta CDR3 region amplification was performed from RNA transcripts. HTBI primers were the set used in a first-round RT-PCR of the TCR CDR3. A single record per CDR3 protein comes from TCRdb applying MiXCR to the multiplex PCR reads. The data contain hundreds of thousands of distinct CDR3 sequences, around 16% of them singletons. Sequences were obtained from blood. This TCR came from a woman younger than 35 with Graves' hyperthyroidism.

The CDR3 bases are TGTGCCAGCAGTTTAGCGCCGGGGGGAGGGCCTCCCGGGGAGCTGTTTTTT. Protein: CASSLAPGGGPPGELFF. This chain links TRBV12-3 or TRBV12-4 with TRBJ2-2, with 7 nucleotides matching TRBD2. V trimming: 0 bases; J trimming: 6 bases; junction bases outside the gene matches: 10. This CDR3 has 17 amino acids.